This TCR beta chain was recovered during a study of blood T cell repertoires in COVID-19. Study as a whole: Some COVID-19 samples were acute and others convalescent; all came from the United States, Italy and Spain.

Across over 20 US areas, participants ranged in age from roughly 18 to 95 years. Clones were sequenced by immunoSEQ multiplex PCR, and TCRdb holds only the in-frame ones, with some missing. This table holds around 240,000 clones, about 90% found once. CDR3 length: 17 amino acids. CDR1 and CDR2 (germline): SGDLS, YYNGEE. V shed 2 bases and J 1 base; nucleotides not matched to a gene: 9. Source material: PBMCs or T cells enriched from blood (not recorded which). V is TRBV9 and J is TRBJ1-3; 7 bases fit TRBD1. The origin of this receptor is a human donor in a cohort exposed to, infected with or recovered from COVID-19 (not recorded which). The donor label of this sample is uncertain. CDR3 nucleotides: TGTGCCAGCAGCGTTAGTGGACAGGTCCTGTCTGGAAACACCATATATTTT. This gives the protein CASSVSGQVLSGNTIYF.